The entry below gives a single T cell receptor beta chain sequence along with its context. The time point: week 3, after first cycle of checkpoint inhibitor. Response was assessed by RECIST 1.1 at 12 weeks, except two rapid progressors. No patient had earlier systemic cancer treatment, concurrent immunosuppressants, or another active cancer. This table comes from immunoSEQ multiplex PCR, and its TCRdb copy is limited to in-frame clones, with some not included. The sample has about 8,400 clones; approximately 89% are singletons. This record belongs to a study of blood T cell dynamics during melanoma immunotherapy. As for the study in general: Patients with metastatic melanoma got pembrolizumab or nivolumab-ipilimumab as first-line care.

This CDR3 is built from 14 residues. V lost 4 bases, J lost 4 bases, and 13 bases lay in between. Per germline, CDR1 LGHNA and CDR2 YNFKEQ. Material: blood, obtained from a patient treated with checkpoint blockade. The sequence was collected from a human donor with melanoma. The rearrangement links TRBV4-2 to TRBJ1-1; D call uncertain. CDR3 in DNA: TGTGCCAGCAGCCCAGGAAGACTTGTCACTGAAGCTTTCTTT. This codes for CASSPGRLVTEAFF.